This T cell receptor beta chain originates from a study of CD8 T cells in ankylosing spondylitis. Germline assignment: CDR1 SGHRS and CDR2 YFSETQ. The CDR3 has 15 amino acids. V lost 1 base and J 0 bases, leaving 9 bases between the germline ends. Each TCR beta library was made by quantitative 5'-RACE that incorporated molecular barcodes. One entry per CDR3 protein results from TCRdb running MiXCR on the 5' RACE reads. The sample has under 250,000 distinct CDR3 sequences, 20% to 30% seen once; the top ten hold 6.6%. This clonotype was counted ten times or more. The genes are TRBV5-1 and TRBJ2-3, with D perhaps matching TRBD1 (5 bases). Sequencing was carried out using blood, either unsorted or a sorted T cell fraction (not recorded which). The sequence was obtained from a male donor with ankylosing spondylitis or in good health (not recorded which). The CDR3 sequence is CASSLRQISTDTQYF. The DNA of the CDR3 is TGCGCCAGCAGCTTGCGACAGATTAGCACAGATACGCAGTATTTT.